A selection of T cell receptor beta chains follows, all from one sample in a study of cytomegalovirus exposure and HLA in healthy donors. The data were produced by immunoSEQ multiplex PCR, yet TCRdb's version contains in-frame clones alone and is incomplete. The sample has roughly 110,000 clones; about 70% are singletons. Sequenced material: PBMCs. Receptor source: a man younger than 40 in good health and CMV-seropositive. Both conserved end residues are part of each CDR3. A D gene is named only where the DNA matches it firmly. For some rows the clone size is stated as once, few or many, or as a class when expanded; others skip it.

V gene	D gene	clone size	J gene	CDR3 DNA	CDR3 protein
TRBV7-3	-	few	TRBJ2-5	TGTGCCAGCAGCCTCCCTAGAGAGACCCAGTACTTC	CASSLPRETQYF
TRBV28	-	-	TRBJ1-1	TGTGCCAGCAGTAGGGGGGGGGTGAACACTGAAGCTTTCTTT	CASSRGGVNTEAFF
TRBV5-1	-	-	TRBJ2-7	TGCGCCAGCGGGTCCACCGTCGGCGGTTACTCCTACGAGCAGTACTTC	CASGSTVGGYSYEQYF
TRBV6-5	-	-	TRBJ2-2	TGTGCCAGCAGTTACTCCAGGGTGCGGGAGCTGTTTTTT	CASSYSRVRELFF
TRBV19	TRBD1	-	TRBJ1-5	TGTGCCAGCCGGACCGGGACAGGGGTTCAGCCCCAGCATTTT	CASRTGTGVQPQHF
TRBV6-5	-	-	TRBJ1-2	TGTGCCAGCAGTTACGGGGGCAGGCCCTATGGCTACACCTTC	CASSYGGRPYGYTF
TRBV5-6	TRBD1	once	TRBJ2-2	TGTGCCAGCAGCTCCGACACAGGGGCAAACACCGGGGAGCTGTTTTTT	CASSSDTGANTGELFF
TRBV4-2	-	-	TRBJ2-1	TGTGCCAGCAGCCAAGGAACCGCGAATGAGCAGTTCTTC	CASSQGTANEQFF
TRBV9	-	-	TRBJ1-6	TGTGCCAGCAGCGTAGGTCCCCGTCGAGAGGGAAATTCACCCCTCCACTTT	CASSVGPRREGNSPLHF
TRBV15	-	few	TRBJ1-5	TGTGCCACCACCACGGACCGGGGGTTCAATCAGCCCCAGCATTTT	CATTTDRGFNQPQHF
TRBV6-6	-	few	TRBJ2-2	TGTGCCAGCATCCGGGACTCCGCGAACACCGGGGAGCTGTTTTTT	CASIRDSANTGELFF
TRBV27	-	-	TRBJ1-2	TGTGCCAGCAGTTTACCCCTTTACGAAGGGGTGTCTGGCTACACCTTC	CASSLPLYEGVSGYTF
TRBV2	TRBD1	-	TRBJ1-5	TGTGCCAGCAGTGTGACAGGGGAGGATTTTGGCAATCAGCCCCAGCATTTT	CASSVTGEDFGNQPQHF
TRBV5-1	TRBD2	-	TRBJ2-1	TGCGCCAGCAGCATACGGACTAGCGGGGACAATGAGCAGTTCTTC	CASSIRTSGDNEQFF
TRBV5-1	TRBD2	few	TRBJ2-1	TGCGCCAGCAGCTTGACTAGCGGGGGGTCTTACAATGAGCAGTTCTTC	CASSLTSGGSYNEQFF
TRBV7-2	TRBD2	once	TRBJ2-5	TGTGCCAGCAGCTTAGTGGGACTAGCGGGAGGGTACCAAGAGACCCAGTACTTC	CASSLVGLAGGYQETQYF
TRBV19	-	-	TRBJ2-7	TGTGCCAGTAGTATACCCCCACGGGGCGAGCAGTACTTC	CASSIPPRGEQYF
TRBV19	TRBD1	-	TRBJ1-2	TGTGCCACCCTAGACAGGGCCTATGGCTACACCTTC	CATLDRAYGYTF
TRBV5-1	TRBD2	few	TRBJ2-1	TGCGCCAGCAGCGGCGGACTAGCGGGAGGGAGCAATGAGCAGTTCTTC	CASSGGLAGGSNEQFF
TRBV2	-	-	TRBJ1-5	TGTGCCAGCAGTGCGATGGGCCAGTTCAATCAGCCCCAGCATTTT	CASSAMGQFNQPQHF
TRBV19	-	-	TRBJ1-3	TGTGCCACCTCATTGGGGGGGGCTGGAAACACCATATATTTT	CATSLGGAGNTIYF
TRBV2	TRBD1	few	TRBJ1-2	TGTGCCAGCAGCGCTGGACAGGCTGACTATGGCTACACCTTC	CASSAGQADYGYTF
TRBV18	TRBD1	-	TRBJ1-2	TGTGCCAGCTCACCCCGGGACAGCGAGGGGTATGGCTACACCTTC	CASSPRDSEGYGYTF
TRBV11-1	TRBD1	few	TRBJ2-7	TGTGCCAGCAGCTTACGGACAGGGGGATATCCGTACTTC	CASSLRTGGYPYF
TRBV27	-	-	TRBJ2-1	TGTGCCAGCAGTTTTAATGTCTACAATGAGCAGTTCTTC	CASSFNVYNEQFF
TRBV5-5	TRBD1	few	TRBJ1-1	TGTGCCAGCAGCTTGCAGACAGGGGGCACTGAAGCTTTCTTT	CASSLQTGGTEAFF
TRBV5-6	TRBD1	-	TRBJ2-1	TGTGCCAGCAGCTTTGACAGGGGCCCTTACAATGAGCAGTTCTTC	CASSFDRGPYNEQFF
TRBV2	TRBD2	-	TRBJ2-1	TGTGCCAGCAGCGAGGGACTAGCGGACAATGAGCAGTTCTTC	CASSEGLADNEQFF
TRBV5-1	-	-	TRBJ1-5	TGCGCCAGCAGCCTTTCTGGGCCTGCAAATAGCAATCAGCCCCAGCATTTT	CASSLSGPANSNQPQHF
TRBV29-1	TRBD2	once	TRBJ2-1	TGCAGCGTAGATGGGACTAGCGTAGGCGTCTCCTACAATGAGCAGTTCTTC	CSVDGTSVGVSYNEQFF
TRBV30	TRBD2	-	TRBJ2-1	TGTGCGGTCAGATCGGGAGGCTACAATGAGCAGTTCTTC	CAVRSGGYNEQFF
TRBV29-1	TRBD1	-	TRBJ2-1	TGCAGCGGCACACCGGGACAGCTAAACAATGAGCAGTTCTTC	CSGTPGQLNNEQFF
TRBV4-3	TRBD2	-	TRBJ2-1	TGCGCCAGCAGCCAAGAAGTAGGATTAGCGGGAGGGCCGGGCTCCTACAATGAGCAGTTCTTC	CASSQEVGLAGGPGSYNEQFF
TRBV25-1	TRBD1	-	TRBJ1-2	TGTGCCAGCAGTGAATCAGGGGGCTGGAAGGGCTACACCTTC	CASSESGGWKGYTF
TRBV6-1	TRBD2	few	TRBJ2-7	TGTGCCAGCAGTGAAGCGCTCGGGGGGGCCGGCCGGTCCTACGAGCAGTACTTC	CASSEALGGAGRSYEQYF
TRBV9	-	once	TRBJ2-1	TGTGCCAGCACCGATAGTGCTCGTGTCCCCTACAATGAGCAGTTCTTC	CASTDSARVPYNEQFF
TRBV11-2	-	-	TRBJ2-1	TGTGCCAGCAGACCGTCGTTTGGTACAAATTACAATAAGCAGTTCTTC	CASRPSFGTNYNKQFF
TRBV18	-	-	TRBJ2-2	TGTGCCAGCTCACCGTCTGGGGGCCGGGCCGGGGAGCTGTTTTTT	CASSPSGGRAGELFF
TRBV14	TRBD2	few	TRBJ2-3	TGTGCCAGCAGCCGAGGGACTAGATCAGATACGCAGTATTTT	CASSRGTRSDTQYF
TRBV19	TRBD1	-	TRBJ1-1	TGTGCCAGTAGTACAGACAGGGGGATGAACACTGAAGCTTTCTTT	CASSTDRGMNTEAFF
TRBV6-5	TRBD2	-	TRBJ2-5	TGTGCCAGCAGTTACTCGGGGGGACTAGAAGAGACCCAGTACTTC	CASSYSGGLEETQYF
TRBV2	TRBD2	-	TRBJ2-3	TGTGCCAGCATCCCGGGACTAACTTATTTAGATACGCAGTATTTT	CASIPGLTYLDTQYF
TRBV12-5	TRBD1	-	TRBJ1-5	TGTGCTAGTGGTTCCGGGACAGGGGTCCAGCCCCAGCATTTT	CASGSGTGVQPQHF
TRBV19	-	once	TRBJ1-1	TGTGCCAGTAAAGGACAGCTTGAGAACACTGAAGCTTTCTTT	CASKGQLENTEAFF
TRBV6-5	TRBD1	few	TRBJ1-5	TGTGCCAGCAGTCCCACAGGGGTATCAGGACCCCAGCATTTT	CASSPTGVSGPQHF
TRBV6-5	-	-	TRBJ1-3	TGTGCCAGCAGTTACTCGAGAAGCGACGGAAACACCATATATTTT	CASSYSRSDGNTIYF
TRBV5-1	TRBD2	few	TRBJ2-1	TGCGCCAGCAGCTTGAGTAGCGGGGCCTACAATGAGCAGTTCTTC	CASSLSSGAYNEQFF
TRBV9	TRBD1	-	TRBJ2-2	TGTGCTAGCAGCGTAGACCAGACAGGGGTCACTTACACCGGGGAGCTGTTTTTT	CASSVDQTGVTYTGELFF
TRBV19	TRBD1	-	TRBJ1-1	TGTGCCAGTAGGATAGATTGGGACAGGGGGGCCACTGAAGCTTTCTTT	CASRIDWDRGATEAFF
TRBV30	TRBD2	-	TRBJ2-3	TGTGCCTGGAGTGCGGCGGGGCGCGGGAGGGCAACAGATACGCAGTATTTT	CAWSAAGRGRATDTQYF
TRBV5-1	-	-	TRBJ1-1	TGCGCCAGCAGCTTGGGTGGCAGGCTGAACACTGAAGCTTTCTTT	CASSLGGRLNTEAFF
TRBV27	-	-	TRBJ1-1	TGTGCCAGCAGTAGACCGAGGGCTGAAGCTTTCTTT	CASSRPRAEAFF
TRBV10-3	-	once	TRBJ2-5	TGTGCCATCAGTGCCTATAGCGGACAAGAGACCCAGTACTTC	CAISAYSGQETQYF
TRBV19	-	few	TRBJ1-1	TGTGCCAGTAGTCCGAGAGACAGTGAAGCTTTCTTT	CASSPRDSEAFF